Sequencing of this T cell receptor (beta chain) was carried out in a study of blood T cell repertoires in COVID-19. On the study more broadly: Specimens from acute and convalescent COVID-19 originated in the United States, Italy and Spain. The analysed material was cDNA or gDNA that came from T cells, B-cell-depleted T cells, or PBMCs.

Germline lookup yields CDR1 KGHDR and CDR2 SFDVKD. The CDR3 consists of 14 residues. The trim removed 7 bases at V and 4 bases at J, leaving 4 bases unmatched. Original handling: Scientists estimated how many nucleated cells there were by amplifying reference gene primers. This table comes from immunoSEQ multiplex PCR, and its TCRdb copy is limited to in-frame clones, with some not included. D and trimming were read from the DNA, whereas the V and J calls and clone size are those reported in that table. There are about 490,000 clones in the sample; approximately 85% occur only once, and roughly 3.2% lies in the top ten.

The genes are TRBV24-1 and TRBJ2-1; TRBD2 aligns across 9 bases. This TCR was sampled from a human donor in a cohort sampled during active COVID-19. The sample consisted of peripheral blood. DNA for the CDR3: TGTGCCACCAGACCTAGCGGGATTTACAATGAGCAGTTCTTC. This translates into CATRPSGIYNEQFF.